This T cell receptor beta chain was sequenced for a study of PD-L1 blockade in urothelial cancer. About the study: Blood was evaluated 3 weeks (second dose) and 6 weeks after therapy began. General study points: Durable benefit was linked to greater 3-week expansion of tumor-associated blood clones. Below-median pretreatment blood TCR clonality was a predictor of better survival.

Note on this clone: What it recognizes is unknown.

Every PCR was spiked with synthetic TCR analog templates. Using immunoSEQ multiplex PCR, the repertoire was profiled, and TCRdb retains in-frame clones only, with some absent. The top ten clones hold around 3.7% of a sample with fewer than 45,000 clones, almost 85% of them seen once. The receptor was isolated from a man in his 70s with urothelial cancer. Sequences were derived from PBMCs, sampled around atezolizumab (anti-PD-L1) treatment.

For the CDR3, the DNA is TGCAGTGCTAGGCTGAGGGAAAAACTGTTTTTT. Encoded protein: CSARLREKLFF. The V gene is TRBV20-1, the J gene TRBJ1-4; no definite D call. CDR1 and CDR2 from the germline V gene are DFQATT and SNEGSKA (reference sequence). This CDR3 comprises 11 residues. V lost 3 bases and J 8 bases, leaving 7 bases between the germline ends.